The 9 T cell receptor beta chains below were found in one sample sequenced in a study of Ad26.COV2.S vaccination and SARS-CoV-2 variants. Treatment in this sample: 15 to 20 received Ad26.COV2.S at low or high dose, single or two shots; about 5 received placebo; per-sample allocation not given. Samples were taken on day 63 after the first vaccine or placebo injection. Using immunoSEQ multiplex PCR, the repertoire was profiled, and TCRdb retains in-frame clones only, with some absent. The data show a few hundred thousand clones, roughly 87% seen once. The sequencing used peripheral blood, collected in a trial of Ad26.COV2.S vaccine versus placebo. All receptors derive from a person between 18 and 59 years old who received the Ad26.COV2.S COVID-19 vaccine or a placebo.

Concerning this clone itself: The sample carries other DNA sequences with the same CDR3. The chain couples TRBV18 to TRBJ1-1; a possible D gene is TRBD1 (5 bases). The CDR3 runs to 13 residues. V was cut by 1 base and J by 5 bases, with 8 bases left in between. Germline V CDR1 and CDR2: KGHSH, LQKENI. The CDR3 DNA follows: TGTGCCAGCTCACCACGCAGGGATACTGAAGCTTTCTTT. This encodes CASSPRRDTEAFF.

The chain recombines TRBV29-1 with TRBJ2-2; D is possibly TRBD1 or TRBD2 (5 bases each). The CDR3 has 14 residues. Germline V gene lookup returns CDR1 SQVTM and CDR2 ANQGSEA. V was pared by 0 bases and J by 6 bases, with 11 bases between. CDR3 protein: CSVEDSLGAGELFF. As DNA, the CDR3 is TGCAGCGTTGAAGACTCTTTGGGGGCCGGGGAGCTGTTTTTT.

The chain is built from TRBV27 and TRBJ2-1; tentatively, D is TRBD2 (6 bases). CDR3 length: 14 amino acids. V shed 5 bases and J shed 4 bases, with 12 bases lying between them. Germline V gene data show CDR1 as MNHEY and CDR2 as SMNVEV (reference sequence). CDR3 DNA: TGTGCCAGCAGTCCCGCGGGGTATTACAATGAGCAGTTCTTC. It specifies CASSPAGYYNEQFF.

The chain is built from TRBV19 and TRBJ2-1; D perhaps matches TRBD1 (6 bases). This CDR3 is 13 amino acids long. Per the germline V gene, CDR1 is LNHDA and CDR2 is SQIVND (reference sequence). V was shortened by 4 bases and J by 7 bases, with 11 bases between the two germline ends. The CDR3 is CASSSNRVNEQFF. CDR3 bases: TGTGCCAGTAGTAGCAACAGGGTTAATGAGCAGTTCTTC. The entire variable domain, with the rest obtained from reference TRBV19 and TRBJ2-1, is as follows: DGGITQSPKYLFRKEGQNVTLSCEQNLNHDAMYWYRQDPGQGLRLIYYSQIVNDFQKGDIAEGYSVSREKKESFPLTVTSAQKNPTAFYLCASSSNRVNEQFFGPGTRLTVL.

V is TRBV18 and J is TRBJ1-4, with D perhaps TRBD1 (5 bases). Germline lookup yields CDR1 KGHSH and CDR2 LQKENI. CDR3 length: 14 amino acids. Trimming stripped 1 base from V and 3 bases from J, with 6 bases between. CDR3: CASSPRRANEKLFF. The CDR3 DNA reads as TGTGCCAGCTCACCACGCAGGGCTAATGAAAAACTGTTTTTT.

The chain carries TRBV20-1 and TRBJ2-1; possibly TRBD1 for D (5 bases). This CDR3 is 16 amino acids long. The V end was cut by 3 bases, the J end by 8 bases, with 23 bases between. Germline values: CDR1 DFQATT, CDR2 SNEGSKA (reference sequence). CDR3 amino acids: CSASNPGSARKYEQFF. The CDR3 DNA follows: TGCAGTGCTAGTAATCCAGGGTCAGCGCGTAAGTATGAGCAGTTCTTC.

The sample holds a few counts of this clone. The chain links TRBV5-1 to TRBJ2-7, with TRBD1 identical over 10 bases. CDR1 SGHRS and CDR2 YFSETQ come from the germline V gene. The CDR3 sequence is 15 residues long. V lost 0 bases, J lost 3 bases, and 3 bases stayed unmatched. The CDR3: CASSLETGGFYEQYF. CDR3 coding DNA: TGCGCCAGCAGCTTGGAGACAGGGGGCTTCTACGAGCAGTACTTC.

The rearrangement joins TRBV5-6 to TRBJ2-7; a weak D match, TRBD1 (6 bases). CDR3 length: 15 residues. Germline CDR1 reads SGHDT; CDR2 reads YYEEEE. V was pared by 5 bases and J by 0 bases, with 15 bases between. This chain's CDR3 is CASRIGTTDSYEQYV. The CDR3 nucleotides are TGTGCCAGCAGAATTGGGACAACGGACTCCTACGAGCAGTACGTC.

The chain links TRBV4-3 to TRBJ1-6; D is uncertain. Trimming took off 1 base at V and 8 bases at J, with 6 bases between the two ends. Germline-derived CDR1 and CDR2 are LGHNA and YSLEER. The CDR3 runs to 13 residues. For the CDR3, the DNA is TGCGCCAGCAGCCAAGCCGTCGATTCACCCCTCCACTTT. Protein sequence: CASSQAVDSPLHF.